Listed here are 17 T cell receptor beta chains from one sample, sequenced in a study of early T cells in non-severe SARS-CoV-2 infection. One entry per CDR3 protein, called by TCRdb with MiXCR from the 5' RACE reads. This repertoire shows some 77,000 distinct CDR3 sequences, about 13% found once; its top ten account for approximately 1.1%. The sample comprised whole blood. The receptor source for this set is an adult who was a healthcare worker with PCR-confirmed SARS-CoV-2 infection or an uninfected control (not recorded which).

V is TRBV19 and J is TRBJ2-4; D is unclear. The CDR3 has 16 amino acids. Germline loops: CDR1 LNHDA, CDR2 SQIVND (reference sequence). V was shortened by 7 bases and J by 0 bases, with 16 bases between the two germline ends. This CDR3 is CASTPTGLLAKNIQYF. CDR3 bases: TGTGCCAGTACCCCCACGGGTCTTCTAGCCAAAAACATTCAGTACTTC.

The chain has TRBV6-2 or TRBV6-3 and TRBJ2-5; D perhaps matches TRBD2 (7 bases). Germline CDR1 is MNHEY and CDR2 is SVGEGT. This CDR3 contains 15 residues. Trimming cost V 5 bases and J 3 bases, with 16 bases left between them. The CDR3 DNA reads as TGTGCCAGCAGTCCCCTTGGGGGGGCGGAAGAGACCCAGTACTTC. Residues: CASSPLGGAEETQYF.

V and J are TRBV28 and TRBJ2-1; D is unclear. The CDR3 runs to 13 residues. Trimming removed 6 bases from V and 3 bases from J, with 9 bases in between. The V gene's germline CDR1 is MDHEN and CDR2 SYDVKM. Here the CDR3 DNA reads TGTGCCAGCAGATTCGGCGGCTACAATGAGCAGTTCTTC. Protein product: CASRFGGYNEQFF.

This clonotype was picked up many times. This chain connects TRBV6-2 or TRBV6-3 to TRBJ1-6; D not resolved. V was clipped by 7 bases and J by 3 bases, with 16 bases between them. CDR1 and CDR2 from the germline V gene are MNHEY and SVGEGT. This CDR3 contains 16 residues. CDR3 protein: CASTPVAARYNSPLHF. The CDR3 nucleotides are TGTGCCAGCACCCCAGTGGCAGCCCGCTATAATTCACCCCTCCACTTT.

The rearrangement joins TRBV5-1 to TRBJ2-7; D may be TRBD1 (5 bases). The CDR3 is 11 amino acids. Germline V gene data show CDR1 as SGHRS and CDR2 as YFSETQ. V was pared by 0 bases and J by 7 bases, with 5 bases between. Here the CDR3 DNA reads TGCGCCAGCAGCTTGGCAGGGGAGCAGTACTTC. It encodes CASSLAGEQYF. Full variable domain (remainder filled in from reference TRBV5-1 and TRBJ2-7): KAGVTQTPRYLIKTRGQQVTLSCSPISGHRSVSWYQQTPGQGLQFLFEYFSETQRNKGNFPGRFSGRQFSNSRSEMNVSTLELGDSALYLCASSLAGEQYFGPGTRLTVT.

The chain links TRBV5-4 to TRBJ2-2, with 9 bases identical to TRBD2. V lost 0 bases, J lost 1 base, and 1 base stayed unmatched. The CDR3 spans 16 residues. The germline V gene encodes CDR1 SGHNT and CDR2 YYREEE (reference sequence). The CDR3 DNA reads TGTGCCAGCAGCTTGGCTAGCGGGAAGAACACCGGGGAGCTGTTTTTT. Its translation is CASSLASGKNTGELFF.

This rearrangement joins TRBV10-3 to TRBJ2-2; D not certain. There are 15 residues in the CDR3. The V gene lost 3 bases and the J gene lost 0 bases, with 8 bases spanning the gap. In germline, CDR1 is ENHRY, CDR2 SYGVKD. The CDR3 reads CAISESVSNTGELFF. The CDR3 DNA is TGTGCCATCAGTGAATCAGTGTCGAACACCGGGGAGCTGTTTTTT.

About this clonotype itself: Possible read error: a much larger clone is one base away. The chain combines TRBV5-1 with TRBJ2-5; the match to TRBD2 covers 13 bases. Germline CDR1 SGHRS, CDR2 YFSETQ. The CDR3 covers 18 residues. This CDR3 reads CAGSMGLAGPSNQETQYF. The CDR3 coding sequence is TGCGCCGGCAGCATGGGACTAGCGGGGCCGTCGAACCAAGAGACCCAGTACTTC.

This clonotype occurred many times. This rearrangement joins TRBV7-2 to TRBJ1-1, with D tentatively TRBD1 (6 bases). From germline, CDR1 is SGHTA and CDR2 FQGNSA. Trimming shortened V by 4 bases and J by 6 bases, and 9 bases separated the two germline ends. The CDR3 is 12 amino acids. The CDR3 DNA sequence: TGTGCCAGCAGCTGGGGGCGGCCTGAAGCTTTCTTT. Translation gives CASSWGRPEAFF.

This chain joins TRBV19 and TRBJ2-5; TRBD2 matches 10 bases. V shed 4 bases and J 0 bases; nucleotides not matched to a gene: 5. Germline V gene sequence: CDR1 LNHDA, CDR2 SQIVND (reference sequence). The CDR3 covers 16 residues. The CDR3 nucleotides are TGTGCCAGTAGTACCCGGACTAGCGGAGACCAAGAGACCCAGTACTTC. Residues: CASSTRTSGDQETQYF.

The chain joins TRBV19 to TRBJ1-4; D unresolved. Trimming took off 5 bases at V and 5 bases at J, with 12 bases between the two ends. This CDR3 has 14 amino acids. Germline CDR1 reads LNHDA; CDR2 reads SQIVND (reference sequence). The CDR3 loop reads CASSPTLGNEKLFF. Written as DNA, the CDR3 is TGTGCCAGTAGTCCCACCCTGGGGAATGAAAAACTGTTTTTT.

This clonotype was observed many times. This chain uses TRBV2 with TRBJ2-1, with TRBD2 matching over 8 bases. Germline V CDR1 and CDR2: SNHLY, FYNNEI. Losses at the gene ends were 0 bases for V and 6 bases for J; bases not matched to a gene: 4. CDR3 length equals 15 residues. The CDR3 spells CASSEASGRPNEQFF. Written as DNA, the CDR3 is TGTGCCAGCAGTGAAGCCAGCGGGAGACCCAATGAGCAGTTCTTC.

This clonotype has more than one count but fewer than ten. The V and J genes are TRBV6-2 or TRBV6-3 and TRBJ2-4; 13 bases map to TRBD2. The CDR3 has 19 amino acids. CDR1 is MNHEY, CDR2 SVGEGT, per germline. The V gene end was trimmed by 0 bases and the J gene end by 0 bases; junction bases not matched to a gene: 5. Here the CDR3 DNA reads TGTGCCAGCAGTTACTCCGGGACTAGCGGGGTCCTAGCCAAAAACATTCAGTACTTC. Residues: CASSYSGTSGVLAKNIQYF.

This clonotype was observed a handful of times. CDR3: CSASWPETGTQGQYF. CDR3 nucleotides: TGCAGTGCTAGCTGGCCGGAGACAGGAACCCAGGGGCAGTACTTC. The rearrangement links TRBV20-1 to TRBJ2-4; D is perhaps TRBD1 (6 bases). Deletions cut 3 bases from V and 13 bases from J, with 25 bases between. Germline CDR1 DFQATT, CDR2 SNEGSKA (reference sequence). CDR3 length: 15 amino acids.

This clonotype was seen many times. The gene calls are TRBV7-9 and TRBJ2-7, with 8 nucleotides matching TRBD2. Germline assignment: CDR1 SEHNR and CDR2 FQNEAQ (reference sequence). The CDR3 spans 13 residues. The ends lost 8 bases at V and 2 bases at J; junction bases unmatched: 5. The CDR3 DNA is TGTGCCAGCGCCCTAGCGGGTACCTACGAGCAGTACTTC. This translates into CASALAGTYEQYF.

For the CDR3, the DNA is TGTGCCAGCAGCTTACAGGCCCCAGGACTAGCGGGTTTCATCTACGAGCAGTACTTC. Its protein product is CASSLQAPGLAGFIYEQYF. This chain uses TRBV7-8 with TRBJ2-7; 11 nucleotides line up with TRBD2. J gave up 3 bases and V 2 bases, and 15 bases lay outside the gene matches. The length of the CDR3 is 19 residues. Germline CDR1 reads SGHVS; CDR2 reads FQNEAQ.

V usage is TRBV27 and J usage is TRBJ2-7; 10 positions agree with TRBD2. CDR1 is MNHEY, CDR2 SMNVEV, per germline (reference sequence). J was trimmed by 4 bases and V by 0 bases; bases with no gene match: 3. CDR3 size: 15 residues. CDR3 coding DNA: TGTGCCAGCAGTTTATCATCAGCGGGAGGGTACGAGCAGTACTTC. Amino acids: CASSLSSAGGYEQYF.